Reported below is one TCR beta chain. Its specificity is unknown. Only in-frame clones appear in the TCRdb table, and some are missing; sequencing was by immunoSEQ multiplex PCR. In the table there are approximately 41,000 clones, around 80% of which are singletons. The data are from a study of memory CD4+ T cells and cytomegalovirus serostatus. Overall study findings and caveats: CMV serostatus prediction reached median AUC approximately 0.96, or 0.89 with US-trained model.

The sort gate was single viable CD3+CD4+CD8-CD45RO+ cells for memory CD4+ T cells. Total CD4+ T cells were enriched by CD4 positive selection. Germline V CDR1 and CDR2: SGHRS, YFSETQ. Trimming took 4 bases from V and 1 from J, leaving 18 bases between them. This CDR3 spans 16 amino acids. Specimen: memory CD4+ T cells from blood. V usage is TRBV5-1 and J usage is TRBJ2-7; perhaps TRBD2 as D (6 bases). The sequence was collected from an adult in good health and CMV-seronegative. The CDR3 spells CASSGSYGTPSYEQYF. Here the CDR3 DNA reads TGCGCCAGCAGCGGAAGCTATGGGACTCCTTCCTACGAGCAGTACTTC.